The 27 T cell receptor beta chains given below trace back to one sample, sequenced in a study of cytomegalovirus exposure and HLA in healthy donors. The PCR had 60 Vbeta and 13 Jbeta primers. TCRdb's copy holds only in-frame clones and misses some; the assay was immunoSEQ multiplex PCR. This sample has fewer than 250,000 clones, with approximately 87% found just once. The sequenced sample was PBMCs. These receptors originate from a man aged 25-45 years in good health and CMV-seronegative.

DNA for the CDR3: TGCGCCAGCACCCCCCATAACACCGGGGAGCTGTTTTTT. It encodes CASTPHNTGELFF. The chain uses TRBV4-1 and TRBJ2-2; D is unresolved. V was pared by 7 bases and J by 2 bases, with 8 bases between. Looked up from germline, CDR1 is MGHRA and CDR2 is YSYEKL. This CDR3 is 13 amino acids long.

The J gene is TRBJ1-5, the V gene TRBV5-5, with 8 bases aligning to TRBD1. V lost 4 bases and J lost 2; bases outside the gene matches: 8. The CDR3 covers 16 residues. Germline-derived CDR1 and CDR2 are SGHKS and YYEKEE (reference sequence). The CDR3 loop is CASSIGTGVGNQPQHF. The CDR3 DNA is TGTGCCAGCAGCATCGGGACAGGAGTTGGCAATCAGCCCCAGCATTTT.

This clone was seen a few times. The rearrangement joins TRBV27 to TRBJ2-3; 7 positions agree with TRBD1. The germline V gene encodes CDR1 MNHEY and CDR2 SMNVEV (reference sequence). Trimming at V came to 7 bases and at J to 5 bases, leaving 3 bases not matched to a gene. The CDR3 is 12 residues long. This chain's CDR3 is CASNSGGDTQYF. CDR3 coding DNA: TGTGCCAGCAATTCAGGGGGAGATACGCAGTATTTT.

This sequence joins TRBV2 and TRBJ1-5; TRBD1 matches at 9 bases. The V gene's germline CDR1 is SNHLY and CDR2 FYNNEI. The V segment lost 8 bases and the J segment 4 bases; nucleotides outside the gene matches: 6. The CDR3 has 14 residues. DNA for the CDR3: TGTGCCAGCGCCCCGGGACAGGGAAATCAGCCCCAGCATTTT. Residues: CASAPGQGNQPQHF.

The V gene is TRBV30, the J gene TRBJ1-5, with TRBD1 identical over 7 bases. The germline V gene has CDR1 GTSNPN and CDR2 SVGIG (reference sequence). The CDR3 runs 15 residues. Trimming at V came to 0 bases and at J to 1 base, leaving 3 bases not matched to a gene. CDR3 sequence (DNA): TGTGCCTGGAGTGTATACAGGGGAAGCAATCAGCCCCAGCATTTT. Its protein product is CAWSVYRGSNQPQHF. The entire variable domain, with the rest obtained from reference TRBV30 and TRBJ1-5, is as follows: SQTIHQWPATLVQPVGSPLSLECTVEGTSNPNLYWYRQAAGRGLQLLFYSVGIGQISSEVPQNLSASRPQDRQFILSSKKLLLSDSGFYLCAWSVYRGSNQPQHFGDGTRLSIL.

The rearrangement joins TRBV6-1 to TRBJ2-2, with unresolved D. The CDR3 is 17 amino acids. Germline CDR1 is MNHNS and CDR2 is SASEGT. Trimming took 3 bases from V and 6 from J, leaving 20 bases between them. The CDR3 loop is CASSDGEKFNWAGELFF. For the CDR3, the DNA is TGTGCCAGCAGTGACGGAGAGAAATTTAATTGGGCCGGGGAGCTGTTTTTT.

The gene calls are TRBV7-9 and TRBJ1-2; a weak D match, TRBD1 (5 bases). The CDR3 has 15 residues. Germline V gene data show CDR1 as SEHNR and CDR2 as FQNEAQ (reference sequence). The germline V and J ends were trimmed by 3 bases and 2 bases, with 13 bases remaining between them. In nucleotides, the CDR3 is TGTGCCAGCAGCTTGGAGACAGCGCTAAACTATGGCTACACCTTC. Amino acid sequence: CASSLETALNYGYTF.

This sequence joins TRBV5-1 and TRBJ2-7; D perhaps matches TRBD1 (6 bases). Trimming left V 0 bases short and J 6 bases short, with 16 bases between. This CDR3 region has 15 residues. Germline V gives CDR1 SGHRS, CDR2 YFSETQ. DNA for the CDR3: TGCGCCAGCAGCTTGGGACAGGCCCTCGCAAGCGAGCAGTACTTC. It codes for CASSLGQALASEQYF.

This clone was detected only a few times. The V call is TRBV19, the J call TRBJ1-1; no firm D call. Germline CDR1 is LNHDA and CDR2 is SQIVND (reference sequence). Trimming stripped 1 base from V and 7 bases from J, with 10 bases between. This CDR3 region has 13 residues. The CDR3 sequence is CASSIGGTIEAFF. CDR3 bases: TGTGCCAGTAGTATAGGCGGCACAATTGAAGCTTTCTTT. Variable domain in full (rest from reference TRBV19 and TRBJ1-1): DGGITQSPKYLFRKEGQNVTLSCEQNLNHDAMYWYRQDPGQGLRLIYYSQIVNDFQKGDIAEGYSVSREKKESFPLTVTSAQKNPTAFYLCASSIGGTIEAFFGQGTRLTVV.

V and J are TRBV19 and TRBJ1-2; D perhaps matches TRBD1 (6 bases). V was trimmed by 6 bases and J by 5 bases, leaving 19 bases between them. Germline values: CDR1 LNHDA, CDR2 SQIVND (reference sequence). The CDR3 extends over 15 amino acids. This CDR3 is CASRPSTGSRYGYTF. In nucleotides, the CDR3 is TGTGCCAGTAGGCCCTCGACAGGTTCTCGGTATGGCTACACCTTC.

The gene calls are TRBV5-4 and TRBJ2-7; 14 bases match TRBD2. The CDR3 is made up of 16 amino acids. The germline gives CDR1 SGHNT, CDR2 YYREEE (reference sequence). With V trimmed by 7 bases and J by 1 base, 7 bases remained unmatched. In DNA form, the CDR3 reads TGTGCCAGCGGGACTAGCGGGGGTGCAGGGTCCTACGAGCAGTACTTC. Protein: CASGTSGGAGSYEQYF.

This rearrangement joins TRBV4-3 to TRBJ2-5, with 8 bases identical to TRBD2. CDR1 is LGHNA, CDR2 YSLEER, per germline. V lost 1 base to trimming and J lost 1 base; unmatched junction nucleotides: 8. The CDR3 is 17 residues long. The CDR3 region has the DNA TGCGCCAGCAGCCAAGCCAACAGCGGGGGAGTCCAAGAGACCCAGTACTTC. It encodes CASSQANSGGVQETQYF.

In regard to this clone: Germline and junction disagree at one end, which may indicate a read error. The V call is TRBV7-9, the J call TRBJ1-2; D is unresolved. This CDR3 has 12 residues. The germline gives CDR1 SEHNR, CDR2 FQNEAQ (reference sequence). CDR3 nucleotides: TGTTCCAGCAGCTTAAACAACCCTGGCTACACCTTC. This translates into CSSSLNNPGYTF.

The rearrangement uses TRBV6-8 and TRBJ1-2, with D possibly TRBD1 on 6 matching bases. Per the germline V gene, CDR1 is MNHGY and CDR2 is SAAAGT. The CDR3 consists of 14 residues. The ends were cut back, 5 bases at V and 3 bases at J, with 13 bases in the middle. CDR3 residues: CASSAQGHYYGYTF. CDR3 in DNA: TGTGCCAGCAGTGCACAGGGTCATTACTATGGCTACACCTTC.

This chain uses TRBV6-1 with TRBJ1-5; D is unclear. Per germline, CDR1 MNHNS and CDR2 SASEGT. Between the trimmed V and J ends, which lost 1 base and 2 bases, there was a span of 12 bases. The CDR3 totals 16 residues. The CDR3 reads CASSEDKYSGNQPQHF. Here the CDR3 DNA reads TGTGCCAGCAGTGAAGATAAGTACAGTGGCAATCAGCCCCAGCATTTT.

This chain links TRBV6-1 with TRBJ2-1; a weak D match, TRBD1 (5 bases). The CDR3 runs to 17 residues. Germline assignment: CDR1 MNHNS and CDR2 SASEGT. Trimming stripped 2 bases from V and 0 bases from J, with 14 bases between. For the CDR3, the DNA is TGTGCCAGCAGTGAATACGACAGAGCCCTCTCCTACAATGAGCAGTTCTTC. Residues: CASSEYDRALSYNEQFF.

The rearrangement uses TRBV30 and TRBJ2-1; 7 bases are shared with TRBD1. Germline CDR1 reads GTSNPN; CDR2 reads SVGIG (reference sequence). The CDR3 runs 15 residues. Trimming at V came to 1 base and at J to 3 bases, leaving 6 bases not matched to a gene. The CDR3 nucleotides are TGTGCCTGGAGTGCAAACAGGGGCTACTACAATGAGCAGTTCTTC. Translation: CAWSANRGYYNEQFF.

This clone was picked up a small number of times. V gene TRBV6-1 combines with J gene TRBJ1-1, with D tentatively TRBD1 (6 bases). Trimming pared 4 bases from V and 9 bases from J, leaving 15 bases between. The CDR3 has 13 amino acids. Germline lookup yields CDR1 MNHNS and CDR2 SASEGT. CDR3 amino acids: CASSAMTGDQAFF. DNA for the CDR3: TGTGCCAGCAGTGCAATGACAGGTGACCAAGCTTTCTTT.

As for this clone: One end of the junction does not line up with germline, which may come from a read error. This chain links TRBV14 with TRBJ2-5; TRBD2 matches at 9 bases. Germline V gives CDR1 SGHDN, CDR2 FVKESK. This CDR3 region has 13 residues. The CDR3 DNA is TGTGCCAGCAGCCAAGATCCAGGGACTAGCCGGGACTTC. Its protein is CASSQDPGTSRDF.

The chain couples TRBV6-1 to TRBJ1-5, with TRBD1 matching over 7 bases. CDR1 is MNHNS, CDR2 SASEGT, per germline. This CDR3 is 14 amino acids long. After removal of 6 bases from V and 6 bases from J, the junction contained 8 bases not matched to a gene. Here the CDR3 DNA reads TGTGCCAGCAGCCGCTGGACAGGTCTTCAGCCCCAGCATTTT. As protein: CASSRWTGLQPQHF.

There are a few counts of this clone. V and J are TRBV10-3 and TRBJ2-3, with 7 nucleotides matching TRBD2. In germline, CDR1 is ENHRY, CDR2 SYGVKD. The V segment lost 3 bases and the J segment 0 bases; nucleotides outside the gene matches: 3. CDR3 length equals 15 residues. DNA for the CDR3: TGTGCCATCAGTGACCTCGGGGGGAGCACAGATACGCAGTATTTT. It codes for CAISDLGGSTDTQYF.

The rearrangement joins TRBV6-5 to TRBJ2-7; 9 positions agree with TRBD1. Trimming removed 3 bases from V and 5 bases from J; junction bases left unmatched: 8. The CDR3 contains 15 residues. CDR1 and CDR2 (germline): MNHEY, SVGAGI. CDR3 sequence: CASSYATGGGNEQYF. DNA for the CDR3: TGTGCCAGCAGTTATGCGACAGGGGGTGGTAACGAGCAGTACTTC.

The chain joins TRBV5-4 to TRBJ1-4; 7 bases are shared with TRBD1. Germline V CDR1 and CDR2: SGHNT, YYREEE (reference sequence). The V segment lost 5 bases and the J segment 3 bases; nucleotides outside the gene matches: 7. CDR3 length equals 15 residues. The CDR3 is CASRGTGTANEKLFF. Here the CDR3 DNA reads TGTGCCAGCAGGGGTACAGGGACAGCTAATGAAAAACTGTTTTTT.

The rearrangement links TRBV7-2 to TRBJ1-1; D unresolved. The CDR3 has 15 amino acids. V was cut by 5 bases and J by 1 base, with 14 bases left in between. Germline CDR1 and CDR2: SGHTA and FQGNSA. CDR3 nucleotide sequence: TGTGCCAGCAGCCCAGACGGTGGGAGGAACACTGAAGCTTTCTTT. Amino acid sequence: CASSPDGGRNTEAFF.

The CDR3 nucleotides are TGTGCCAGCAGTGATCAGGGGGGCTCCTACAATGAGCAGTTCTTC. The encoded protein is CASSDQGGSYNEQFF. The chain links TRBV2 to TRBJ2-1; D possibly corresponds to TRBD1 (7 bases). The CDR3 is 15 residues long. In germline, CDR1 is SNHLY, CDR2 FYNNEI. Trimming took 3 bases from V and 0 from J, leaving 9 bases between them.

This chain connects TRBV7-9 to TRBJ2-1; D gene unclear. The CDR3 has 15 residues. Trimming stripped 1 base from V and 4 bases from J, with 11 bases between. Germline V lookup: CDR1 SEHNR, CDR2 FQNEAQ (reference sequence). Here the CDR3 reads CASSLDSYQYNEQFF. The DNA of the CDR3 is TGTGCCAGCAGCTTAGATTCGTATCAGTACAATGAGCAGTTCTTC.

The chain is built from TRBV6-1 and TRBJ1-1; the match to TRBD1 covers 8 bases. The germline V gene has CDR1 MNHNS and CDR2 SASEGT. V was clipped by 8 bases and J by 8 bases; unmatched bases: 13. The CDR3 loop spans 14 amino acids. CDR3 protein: CASDRGMMAPEAFF. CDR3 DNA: TGTGCCAGCGACAGGGGAATGATGGCCCCCGAAGCTTTCTTT.